This TCR beta chain appears in the sequencing data of a study of glioma-infiltrating T cells after dendritic cell vaccination. Across the whole study: Between about 2003 and 2012, patients got autologous tumor lysate-pulsed dendritic cell vaccines. At biweekly intervals, patients got three intradermal dendritic cell vaccine injections.

Germline V CDR1 and CDR2: WSHSY, SAAADI. With V trimmed by 7 bases and J by 3 bases, 5 bases remained unmatched. There are 13 residues in the CDR3. Patients had residual fresh-frozen tumor tissue and more than two years of survival data. General study results and limits: No direct clonality-survival link was found; a diverse polyclonal response may matter.

Notes on this clone: The target antigen is unknown.

TCRdb keeps only in-frame clones here, not all; method: immunoSEQ multiplex PCR. Found here are roughly 100,000 clones, roughly 76% of them singletons; the top ten hold less than 15%. The input for sequencing was blood, taken before dendritic cell vaccination. This TCR came from a human donor with glioblastoma. The genes are TRBV10-2 and TRBJ1-2; 7 nucleotides line up with TRBD1. CDR3 protein: CASTQDRDYGYTF. CDR3 DNA: TGCGCCAGCACCCAAGACAGGGACTATGGCTACACCTTC.